This T cell receptor beta chain was identified during a study of T cells expressing NK-cell markers. Study details: The study drew TCR beta repertoires from sorted CD3+CD56+NKG2C+, CD3+CD56+NKG2C- and CD3+CD56-NKG2C+ T cells. One of the eight sequenced donors was seronegative, whereas the other seven were HCMV-seropositive.

CDR1 and CDR2 (germline): MDHEN, SYDVKM. The CDR3 loop spans 15 amino acids. With the 5' RACE reads reprocessed, TCRdb shows one record per CDR3 protein and no DNA. This sample's clone table lists around 550,000 distinct CDR3 sequences. The receptor was derived from a man between 18 and 29 years old in good health. The specimen was blood T cells: a sorted CD56 or NKG2C T cell subset, CD4+ or CD8+ T cells, or bulk PBMC T cells (not recorded which). The chain uses TRBV28 and TRBJ1-5; TCRdb's D gene call, TRBD1, goes unchecked for lack of DNA. CDR3 sequence: CASSFSGVYGQPQHF.